This T cell receptor beta chain was profiled in a study of cytomegalovirus exposure and HLA in healthy donors (dated by TCRdb to the late 2010s). Broadly, across the study: An earlier analysis of some 500 of the donors reported more than 250 Gb of sequence data and 117 million unique TCR beta sequences from approximately 180 million T cells. An early release that covered fewer than 800 HLA-typed donors contained about 290 gigabases of sequencing data and tens of millions of unique TCR sequences. The genetic ancestry cluster associated with self-reported Caucasian donors included around 76% of the 300 to 400 genotyped donors. The aim of the study was to test whether cataloging public T cell receptors could identify signatures of past pathogen exposure. Using immunosequencing, the study profiled T cell repertoires from around 680 subjects and related those repertoires to cytomegalovirus serostatus. In addition to the first cohort of approximately 650 subjects, a separate validation cohort of about 120 different subjects was used. To predict cytomegalovirus infection status, the study combined high-throughput TCR immunosequencing, statistical association of individual TCRs with disease status, and machine learning. A later analysis re-examined previously published TCR beta repertoires from just over 650 donors and added high-resolution HLA genotyping to investigate patterns of TCR occurrence. In the later analysis, no new phenotypic data were used to find candidate immune exposures; instead, reliance was placed on TCR beta sequences and their occurrence across donors. An earlier analysis of some 500 of the donors applied high-throughput TCR beta sequencing to assess whether each TCR beta V gene segment acted as functional or pseudogenic. Alongside the repertoire data, information on donor age, sex, ethnicity and CMV serostatus was compiled. A later genetic analysis took genome-wide SNP genotypes for about 65% of the 666 donors and used that subset as a discovery cohort. All discovery cohort repertoires had been generated on a single sequencing platform. HLA typing covered class I and class II loci at four-digit resolution. The number of typed donors differed by locus: roughly 620-630 for A, B, C, DRB1 and DQB1; 500 to 550 for DQA1; around 610 for DPA1; and roughly 490 for DPB1. A few DR-DQ haplotypes were treated as single units for association and clustering because of strong linkage in the cohort. Among about 360 genotyped donors of the cohort, an average of about 240,000 unique TCR beta nucleotide sequences were sequenced per donor, roughly a sixth of them non-productive. Beyond this particular receptor, the publication reports: The classifier was reported to diagnose cytomegalovirus status with high specificity and sensitivity in both the original and validation cohorts. Only TCR beta chains were sequenced in this cohort, and the absence of alpha or paired-chain data limited detectable features. Some IMGT-functional V segments, including TRBV6-2 and TRBV6-3, could not be told apart with the 87-base-pair reads, so those segments were excluded. A later genetic analysis reported fewer N-insertions in productive TCRs among donors in an Asian-associated ancestry cluster than the approximately 670-donor mean. For the cohort, immune exposure information was limited to CMV serostatus. HLA typing was unavailable for some donors at each locus, so association tests used only the typed subset. According to a later analysis, parvovirus B19, influenza, CMV and Epstein-Barr virus appeared linked to several top co-occurrence clusters. V-gene and J-gene trimming of TCR beta chains was associated with a missense DCLRE1C variant in a later genetic analysis, and the association was replicated in an independent cohort. It was suggested by the authors that the approach could potentially be generalized to other disease states and immunological phenotypes. When HLA alleles, especially DR and DQ, strongly co-occurred, attributing TCR associations to individual alleles was difficult. Most TCR sequences were seen in very few donors, while some public TCRs were found in many individuals. Linkage disequilibrium might explain the correlated functional status among segregating V segments, but an unknown experimental factor could not be excluded. A later analysis found that TCR association rates varied across HLA loci, with DRB1 alleles showing the most associated TCRs and HLA-C alleles the fewest. Compared with equally common non-associated chains, HLA-associated TCR beta chains in a later analysis were more clonally expanded and had lower generation probabilities. Three of the identified cytomegalovirus-associated TCR beta chains were confirmed in vitro to be specific for cytomegalovirus antigens. In a later analysis, 16,951 TCR beta sequences were associated with specific HLA alleles at a false discovery rate of 0.05. Because counts were too low, roughly 17 rarely observed V segments, including chromosome 9 orphons, were left out of the earlier analysis of a few hundred of the donors. In a later analysis, most CMV-associated TCR beta chains were found to appear HLA-restricted, with HLA associations seemingly driven largely by CMV exposure. A cluster of highly shared sequence variants was judged likely to represent a technical artifact of the sequencing pipeline. The study gave a list of 150 to 200 TCR beta chains associated with cytomegalovirus. Broadly in line with IMGT annotations, most TCR beta V segments showed up in productive rearrangements about 87% or about 30% of the time in an earlier analysis of 450 to 600 of the donors. A further reported finding was that TCR beta sequences accurately predicted the HLA-A and HLA-B alleles for most subjects in the first cohort. The presence/absence analyses assumed that sequencing depth was roughly uniform across donors, and that assumption may not be true.

Library creation used the immunoSEQ multiplex PCR assay. For the multiplex PCR, a mixture combining 60 forward primers for TCR Vbeta segments and 13 reverse primers for TCR Jbeta segments was used. A multiplex PCR assay on genomic DNA amplified the CDR3 region of rearranged TCR beta genes. The amplified TCR beta libraries were sequenced on the Illumina HiSeq System as 87-base-pair reads. On the authors' methods: A later analysis counted about 80 million unique TCR beta chains across the 650 to 700 repertoires, and some 11 million of these chains were shared by at least two donors. Raw reads were error-corrected and collapsed into unique sequences with a nearest-neighbor algorithm that merged closely related sequences to remove PCR and sequencing errors. CDR3 sequences were aligned to IMGT reference sequences to assign V, D and J gene segments. For a sequence to be retained, at least a six-nucleotide match to both a V gene segment and a J gene segment was required. Rearrangements were called productive when the CDR3 lacked stop codons and stayed in frame with V and J; all others were non-productive. Following IMGT convention, CDR3 was defined as the stretch from the second conserved V-encoded cysteine up to the conserved J-encoded phenylalanine. In an earlier analysis of more than 550 of the donors, sequences lacking an unambiguous match to a single V gene segment were excluded. In an earlier analysis of about 590 of the donors, a V segment was called functional when productive rearrangements were above 56.7%, and segregating when the standard deviation between donors exceeded 5%. A statistical classification framework was built for diagnosing cytomegalovirus status from the catalog of TCR beta chain sequences. V and J gene assignment, in a later analysis, came from comparing TCR nucleotide sequences with IMGT/GENE-DB human TR gene sequences. In a later analysis, CDR3 sequences and most-parsimonious VDJ recombination scenarios were assigned using the TCRdist pipeline. A later analysis defined each TCR beta chain by its CDR3 amino acid sequence plus V-gene family, and excluded reads lacking a unique V-gene family. To address suspected cross-contamination and a sequencing artifact, a later analysis removed roughly 640 highly shared, low-generation-probability nucleotide sequences. In a later analysis, a clonal expansion index for each public chain was calculated from normalized within-repertoire ranks of inferred template counts. A later analysis computed generation probabilities with a VDJ recombination model fitted to out-of-frame rearrangements, and checked the results against IGoR. In a later analysis, hypergeometric tests were used to score TCR-TCR, TCR-HLA and TCR-CMV co-occurrence, with a repertoire-size bias correction applied to TCR pairs. In a later analysis, false discovery rates were estimated by permuting HLA or CMV assignments 20 times. A later analysis grouped co-occurring TCRs with DBSCAN, adding TCRdist sequence similarity when clustering within HLA-allele-positive subsets. Repertoires with fewer than 30,000 or more than 120,000 public chains, plus five repertoires with anomalous nucleotide sharing, were excluded from co-occurrence clustering. The table comes from immuneACCESS by way of TCRdb, which keeps in-frame sequences with V and J called. Part of the clones is missing from these tables; in studies checked, under half for an unresolved V gene and the rest for unknown reasons. For V, J and clone size, that table is used; D and trimming come from the DNA. This sample lists about 37,000 clones; 70% to 85% were detected once. The top ten constitute roughly 6.7% of the sample.

The cohort consisted of 666 healthy bone marrow donors. Cohort members were all nominally healthy when sampled, although unrecorded immune exposures were likely present. The donor was CMV seronegative and was included in the group of a few hundred seronegative cohort members. A peripheral blood sample was collected from each donor, and TCR beta sequencing was performed on peripheral blood mononuclear cells. Genomic DNA extraction from the blood cell samples was performed with the Qiagen DNeasy Blood Extraction Kit. Turning to this clone: Its antigen is still unknown. Per-nucleotide qualities are absent, and no much larger clonotype sits a single base away.

Its CDR3 holds 14 amino acids, cysteine through phenylalanine. Left in the record is the CDR3 DNA by itself, 42 bases read in frame from the first base. Deletion took 4 bases off V and 3 bases off J, with a span of 8 bases between the germline ends. According to the germline V gene, CDR1 reads SGDLS and CDR2 reads YYNGEE. The chain is made from TRBV9 and TRBJ2-6; there is no confident call for the D gene. Input material: PBMCs. This clonotype originated in a man under 40 in good health and CMV-seronegative. The CDR3 region: CASSRLGGANVLTF. The DNA sequence reads TGTGCCAGCAGCCGTCTAGGTGGGGCCAACGTCCTGACTTTC.